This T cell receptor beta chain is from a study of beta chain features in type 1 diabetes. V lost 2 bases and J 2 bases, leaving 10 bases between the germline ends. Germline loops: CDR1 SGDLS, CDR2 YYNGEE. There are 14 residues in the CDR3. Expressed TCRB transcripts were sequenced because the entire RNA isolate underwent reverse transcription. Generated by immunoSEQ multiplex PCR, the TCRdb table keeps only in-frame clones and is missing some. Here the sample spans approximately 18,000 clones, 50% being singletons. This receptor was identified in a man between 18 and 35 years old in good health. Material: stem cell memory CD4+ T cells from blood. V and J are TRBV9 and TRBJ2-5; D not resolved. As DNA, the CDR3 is TGTGCCAGCAGCGTCACTGCAAATCAAGAGACCCAGTACTTC. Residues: CASSVTANQETQYF.